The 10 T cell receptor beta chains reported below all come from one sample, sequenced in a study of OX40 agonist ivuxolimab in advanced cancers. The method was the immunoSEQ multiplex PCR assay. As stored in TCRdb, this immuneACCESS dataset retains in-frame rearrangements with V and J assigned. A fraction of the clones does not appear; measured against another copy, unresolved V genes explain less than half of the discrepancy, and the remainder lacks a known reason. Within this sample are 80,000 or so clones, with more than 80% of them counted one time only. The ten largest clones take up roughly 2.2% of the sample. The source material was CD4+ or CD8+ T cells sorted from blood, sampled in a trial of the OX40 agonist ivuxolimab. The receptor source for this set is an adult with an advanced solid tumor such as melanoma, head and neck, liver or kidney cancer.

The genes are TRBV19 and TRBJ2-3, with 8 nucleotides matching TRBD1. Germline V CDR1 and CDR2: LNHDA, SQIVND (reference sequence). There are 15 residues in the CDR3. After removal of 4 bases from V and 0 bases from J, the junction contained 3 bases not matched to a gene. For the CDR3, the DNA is TGTGCCAGTAGTAACAGGGGGTCTAGCACAGATACGCAGTATTTT. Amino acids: CASSNRGSSTDTQYF.

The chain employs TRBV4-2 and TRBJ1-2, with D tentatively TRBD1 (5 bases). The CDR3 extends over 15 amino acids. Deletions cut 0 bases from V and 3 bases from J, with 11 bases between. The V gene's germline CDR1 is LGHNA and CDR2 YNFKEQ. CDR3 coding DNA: TGTGCCAGCAGCCAAGAGGTTGTCAGGGACTATGGCTACACCTTC. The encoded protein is CASSQEVVRDYGYTF.

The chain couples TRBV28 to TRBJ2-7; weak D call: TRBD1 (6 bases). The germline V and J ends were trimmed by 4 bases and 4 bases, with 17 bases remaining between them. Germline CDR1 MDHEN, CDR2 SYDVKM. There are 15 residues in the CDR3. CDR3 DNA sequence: TGTGCCAGCAGTTCCCTTCCAGGGGCTAGATACGAGCAGTACTTC. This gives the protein CASSSLPGARYEQYF.

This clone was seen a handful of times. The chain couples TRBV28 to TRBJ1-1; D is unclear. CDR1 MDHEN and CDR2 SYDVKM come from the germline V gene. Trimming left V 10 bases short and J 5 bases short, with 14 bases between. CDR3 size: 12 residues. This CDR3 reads CAITTAGTEAFF. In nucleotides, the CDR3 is TGTGCCATCACCACGGCGGGAACTGAAGCTTTCTTT.

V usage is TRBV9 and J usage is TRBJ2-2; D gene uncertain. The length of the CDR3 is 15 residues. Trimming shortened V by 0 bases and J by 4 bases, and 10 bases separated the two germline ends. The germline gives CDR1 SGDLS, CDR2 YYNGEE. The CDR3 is CASSVDVSFTGELFF. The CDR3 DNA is TGTGCCAGCAGCGTAGACGTCAGCTTCACCGGGGAGCTGTTTTTT.

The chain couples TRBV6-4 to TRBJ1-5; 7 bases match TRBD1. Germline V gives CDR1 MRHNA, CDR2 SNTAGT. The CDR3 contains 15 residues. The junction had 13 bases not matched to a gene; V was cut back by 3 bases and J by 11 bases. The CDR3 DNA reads TGTGCCAGCAGTGATTACCCAGGGGGGAAAGAGGCCCAGCATTTT. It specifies CASSDYPGGKEAQHF.

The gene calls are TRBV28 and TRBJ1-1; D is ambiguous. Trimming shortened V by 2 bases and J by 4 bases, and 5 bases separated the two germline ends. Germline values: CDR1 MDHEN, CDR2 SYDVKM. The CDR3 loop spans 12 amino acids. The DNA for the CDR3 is TGTGCCAGCAGTTTACCGTTCACTGAAGCTTTCTTT. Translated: CASSLPFTEAFF.

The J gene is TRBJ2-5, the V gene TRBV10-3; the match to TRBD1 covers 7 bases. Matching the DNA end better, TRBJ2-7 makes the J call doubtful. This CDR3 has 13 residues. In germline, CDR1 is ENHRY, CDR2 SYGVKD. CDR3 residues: CAISATGSYEQYF. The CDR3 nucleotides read TGTGCCATCAGTGCGACAGGGTCCTACGAGCAGTACTTC.

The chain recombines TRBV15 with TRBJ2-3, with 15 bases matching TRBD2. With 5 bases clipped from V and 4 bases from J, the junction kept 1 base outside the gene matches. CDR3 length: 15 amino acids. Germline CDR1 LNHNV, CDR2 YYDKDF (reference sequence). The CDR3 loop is CATSGLAGGADTQYF. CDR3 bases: TGTGCCACCAGCGGACTAGCGGGAGGGGCAGATACGCAGTATTTT.

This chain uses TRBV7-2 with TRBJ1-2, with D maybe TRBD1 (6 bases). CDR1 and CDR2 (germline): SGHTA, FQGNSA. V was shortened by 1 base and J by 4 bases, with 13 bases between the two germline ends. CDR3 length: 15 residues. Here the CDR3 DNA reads TGTGCCAGCAGCTTAGGTGGGGGCGCTGGCTATGGCTACACCTTC. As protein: CASSLGGGAGYGYTF.